This TCR beta chain derives from a study of shared clonotypes between healthy human individuals. Study findings and constraints: Since donors were few, the genetic and exposure-history diversity represented was limited.

The germline CDR1 and CDR2 sequences are MNHEY and SMNVEV (reference sequence). The CDR3 consists of 15 residues. Between the trimmed V and J ends, which lost 3 bases and 2 bases, there was a span of 13 bases. Naive CD8 populations comprised CD45RO-negative cells positively selected for CCR7, excluding terminally differentiated effector memory CD45RA+ cells. Evenly divided among several immunoSEQ plates was the genomic DNA of each subset. TCRdb's copy holds only in-frame clones and misses some; the assay was immunoSEQ multiplex PCR. The sample contains around 2,000,000 clones, about 92% of which appear only once. With regard to this clone: Its antigen is still unknown.

The receptor was isolated from a young man in good health. Some clones in this sample may be carry-over from other donors' samples. The genes are TRBV27 and TRBJ1-1; D might be TRBD1 (5 bases). Sequencing was performed on naive CD8+ T cells from PBMCs. CDR3 region: CASSFAGRVNTEAFF. The DNA of the CDR3 is TGTGCCAGCAGTTTCGCCGGCAGGGTAAACACTGAAGCTTTCTTT.